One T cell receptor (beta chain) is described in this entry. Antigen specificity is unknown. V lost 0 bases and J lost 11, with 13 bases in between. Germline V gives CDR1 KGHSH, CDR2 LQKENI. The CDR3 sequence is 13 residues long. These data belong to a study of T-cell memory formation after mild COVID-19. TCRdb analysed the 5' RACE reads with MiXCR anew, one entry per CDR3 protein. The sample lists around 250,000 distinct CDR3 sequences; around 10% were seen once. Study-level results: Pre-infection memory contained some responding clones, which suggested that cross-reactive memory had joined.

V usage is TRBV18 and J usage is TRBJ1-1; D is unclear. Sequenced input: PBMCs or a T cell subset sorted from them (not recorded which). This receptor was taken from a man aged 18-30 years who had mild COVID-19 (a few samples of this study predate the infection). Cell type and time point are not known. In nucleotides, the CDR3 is TGTGCCAGCTCACCACCGGACTGGCCTAGGGCTTTCTTT. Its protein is CASSPPDWPRAFF.